This TCR beta chain was sequenced in a study of blood T cells in healthy people across ages. Study conclusions and caveats: There was a strong correlation between TCR beta diversity and naive T cell percentage.

Through a sample-barcoded 5' primer and a J-beta primer mix, a second PCR was run for 7 to 11 cycles. TCRdb re-analysed the 5' RACE reads in MiXCR, keeping a single row per CDR3 protein. The sample has about 930,000 distinct CDR3 sequences, around 29% seen once. As concerns this clonotype: Antigen: not known. At one end the junction does not follow the germline gene, possibly because of a read error.

CDR3 length: 15 amino acids. Germline V gene data show CDR1 as SNHLY and CDR2 as FYNNEI. These same data were also listed under a study on T cells of mothers and their children. That publication notes: All extracted RNA went into cDNA synthesis, approximately 1.4 ug per 15 ul. Sample barcodes and 2-4 random nucleotides were added by the M1S primer of the second PCR. Reads recorded for TCR beta CDR3 numbered over 8.5 million per mother and several million per child.

What was sequenced was blood. The TCR sequence derives from a woman aged 40 to 49 in good health. This chain connects TRBV2 to TRBJ2-1; a possible D gene is TRBD1 (6 bases). The CDR3 region is CASSWDTSSCNEQFF. The CDR3 DNA sequence: TGTGCCAGCAGTTGGGACACCAGCTCCTGCAATGAGCAGTTCTTC.